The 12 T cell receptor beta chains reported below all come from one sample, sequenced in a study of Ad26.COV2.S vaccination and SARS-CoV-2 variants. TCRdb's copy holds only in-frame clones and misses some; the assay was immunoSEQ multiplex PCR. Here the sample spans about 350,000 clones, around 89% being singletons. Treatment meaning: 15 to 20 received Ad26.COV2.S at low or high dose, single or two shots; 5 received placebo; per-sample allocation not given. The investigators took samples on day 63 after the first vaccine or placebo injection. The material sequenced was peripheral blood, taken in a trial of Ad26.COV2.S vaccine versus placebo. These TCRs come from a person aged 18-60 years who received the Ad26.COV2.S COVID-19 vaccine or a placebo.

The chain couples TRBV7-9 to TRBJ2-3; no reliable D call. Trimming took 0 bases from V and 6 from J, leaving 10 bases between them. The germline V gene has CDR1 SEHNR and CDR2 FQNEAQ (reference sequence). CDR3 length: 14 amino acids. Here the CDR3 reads CASSLAGVSDTQYF. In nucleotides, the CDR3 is TGTGCCAGCAGCTTAGCTGGGGTATCGGATACGCAGTATTTT.

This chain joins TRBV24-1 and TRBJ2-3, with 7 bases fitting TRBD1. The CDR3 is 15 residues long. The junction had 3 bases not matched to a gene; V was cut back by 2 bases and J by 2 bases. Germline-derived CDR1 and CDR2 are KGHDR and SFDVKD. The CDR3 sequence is CATSDSGTDTDTQYF. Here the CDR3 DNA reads TGTGCCACCAGTGATTCCGGGACAGACACAGATACGCAGTATTTT.

In DNA form, the CDR3 reads TGTGCCAGCAGTGAAGCGACAGCCCTCGAGCAGTTCTTC. This gives the protein CASSEATALEQFF. The chain employs TRBV25-1 and TRBJ2-1; maybe TRBD1 (5 bases). The germline V and J ends were trimmed by 2 bases and 10 bases, with 12 bases remaining between them. The CDR3 has 13 amino acids. Germline CDR1 and CDR2: MGHDK and SYGVNS.

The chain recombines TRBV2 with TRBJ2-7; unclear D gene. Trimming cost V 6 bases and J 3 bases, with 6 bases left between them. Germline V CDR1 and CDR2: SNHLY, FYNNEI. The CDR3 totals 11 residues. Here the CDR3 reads CASSRIYEQYF. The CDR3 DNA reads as TGTGCCAGCAGCCGAATCTACGAGCAGTACTTC.

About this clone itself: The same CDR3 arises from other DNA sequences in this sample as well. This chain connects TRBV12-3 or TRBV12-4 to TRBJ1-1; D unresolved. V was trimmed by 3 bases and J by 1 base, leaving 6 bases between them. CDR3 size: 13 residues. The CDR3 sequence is CASSFGGNTEAFF. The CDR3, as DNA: TGTGCCAGCAGTTTTGGTGGGAACACTGAAGCTTTCTTT.

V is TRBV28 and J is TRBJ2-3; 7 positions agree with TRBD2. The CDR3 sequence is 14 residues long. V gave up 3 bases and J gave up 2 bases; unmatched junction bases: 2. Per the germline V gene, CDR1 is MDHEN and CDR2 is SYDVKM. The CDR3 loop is CASSFAGVTDTQYF. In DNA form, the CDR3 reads TGTGCCAGCAGTTTTGCGGGAGTCACAGATACGCAGTATTTT.

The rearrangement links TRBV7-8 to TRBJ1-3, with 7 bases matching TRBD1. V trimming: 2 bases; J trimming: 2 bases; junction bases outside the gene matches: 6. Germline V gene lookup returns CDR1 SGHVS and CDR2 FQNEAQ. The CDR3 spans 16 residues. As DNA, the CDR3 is TGTGCCAGCAGCTTAAGTACAGGGGCAACTGGAAACACCATATATTTT. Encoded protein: CASSLSTGATGNTIYF.

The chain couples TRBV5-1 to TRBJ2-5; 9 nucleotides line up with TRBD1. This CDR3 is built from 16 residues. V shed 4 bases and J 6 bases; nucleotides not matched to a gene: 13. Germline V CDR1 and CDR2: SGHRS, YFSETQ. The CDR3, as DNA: TGCGCCAGCAGCCCCCAGATAACAGGGGGCGGTCAGACCCAGTACTTC. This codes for CASSPQITGGGQTQYF. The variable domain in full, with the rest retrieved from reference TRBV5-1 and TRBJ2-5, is KAGVTQTPRYLIKTRGQQVTLSCSPISGHRSVSWYQQTPGQGLQFLFEYFSETQRNKGNFPGRFSGRQFSNSRSEMNVSTLELGDSALYLCASSPQITGGGQTQYFGPGTRLLVL.

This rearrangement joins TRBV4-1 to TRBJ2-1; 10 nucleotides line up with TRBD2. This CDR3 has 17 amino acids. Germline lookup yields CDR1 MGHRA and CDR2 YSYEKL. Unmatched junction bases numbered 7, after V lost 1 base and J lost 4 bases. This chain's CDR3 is CASSQGRAGGGYNEQFF. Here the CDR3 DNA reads TGCGCCAGCAGCCAAGGGAGAGCGGGAGGGGGATACAATGAGCAGTTCTTC.

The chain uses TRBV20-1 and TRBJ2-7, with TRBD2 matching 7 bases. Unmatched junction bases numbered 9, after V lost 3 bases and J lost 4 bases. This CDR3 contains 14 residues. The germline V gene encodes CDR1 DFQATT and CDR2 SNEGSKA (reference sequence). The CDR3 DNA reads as TGCAGTGCTAGTCTGTCTAGCGGAACTTACGAGCAGTACTTC. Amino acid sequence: CSASLSSGTYEQYF.

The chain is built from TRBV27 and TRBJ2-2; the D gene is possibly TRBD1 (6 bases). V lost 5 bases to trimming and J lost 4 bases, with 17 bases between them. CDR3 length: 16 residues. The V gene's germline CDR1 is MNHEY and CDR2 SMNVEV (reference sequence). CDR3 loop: CASSPEQGRPTGELFF. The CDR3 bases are TGTGCCAGCAGTCCCGAACAGGGTCGGCCCACCGGGGAGCTGTTTTTT.

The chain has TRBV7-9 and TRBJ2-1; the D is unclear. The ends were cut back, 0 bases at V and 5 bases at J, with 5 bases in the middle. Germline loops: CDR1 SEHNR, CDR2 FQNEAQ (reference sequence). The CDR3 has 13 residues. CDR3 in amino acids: CASSLAVDNEQFF. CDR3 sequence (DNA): TGTGCCAGCAGCTTAGCTGTTGACAATGAGCAGTTCTTC.